The 8 T cell receptor beta chains in this list originate from one sample, sequenced in a study of T-cell reconstitution after alpha-beta-depleted transplantation in children. Unique molecular identifiers were incorporated during preparation of the TCRbeta library. TCRdb reprocessed the PCR reads via MiXCR and lists one record per CDR3 protein. The sample yields 610,000 or so distinct CDR3 sequences, about a quarter seen once. The material was PBMCs, obtained before TCRalphabeta/CD19-depleted stem cell transplant. The receptors here all came from a boy under two years old with Wiskott-Aldrich syndrome, due to receive a stem cell transplant.

V and J are TRBV7-6 and TRBJ2-1, with 13 positions matching TRBD2. Unmatched junction bases numbered 4, after V lost 5 bases and J lost 9 bases. The CDR3 is 14 residues long. CDR1 is SGHVS and CDR2 is FNYEAQ in the germline V gene. The CDR3 is CASSGLAGEVEQFF. The CDR3 region has the DNA TGTGCCAGCAGCGGACTAGCGGGAGAAGTTGAGCAGTTCTTC.

In its sample, this clonotype was seen a few times. CDR3 sequence: CASGLKDTQYF. DNA of the CDR3: TGTGCCAGCGGGCTAAAAGATACGCAGTATTTT. The genes are TRBV7-2 and TRBJ2-3; no clear D. The germline V gene encodes CDR1 SGHTA and CDR2 FQGNSA. CDR3 length equals 11 residues. Trimming pared 8 bases from V and 5 bases from J, leaving 8 bases between.

This clonotype was observed a few times. The chain is built from TRBV9 and TRBJ2-7; 10 bases are a match to TRBD2. The J segment lost 5 bases and the V segment lost 3 bases, leaving 5 bases of the junction unmatched. This CDR3 is 14 amino acids long. Germline values: CDR1 SGDLS, CDR2 YYNGEE. The CDR3 here is CASSATSGNNEQYF. The CDR3 DNA follows: TGTGCCAGCAGCGCAACTAGCGGGAACAACGAGCAGTACTTC.

This clonotype was counted between two and nine times. The J gene is TRBJ2-5, the V gene TRBV5-1; D is unclear. The CDR3 totals 13 residues. The germline gives CDR1 SGHRS, CDR2 YFSETQ. V lost 0 bases to trimming and J lost 4 bases, with 7 bases between them. This CDR3 reads CASSLDWGETQYF. DNA for the CDR3: TGCGCCAGCAGCTTGGACTGGGGAGAGACCCAGTACTTC.

This clonotype occurred a few times. The gene calls are TRBV3-1 and TRBJ2-7, with 8 nucleotides matching TRBD2. Unmatched junction bases numbered 4, after V lost 1 base and J lost 5 bases. CDR1 and CDR2 from the germline V gene are LGHDT and YNNKEL (reference sequence). This CDR3 contains 14 residues. The CDR3 DNA is TGTGCCAGCAGCCAAGGCGGGAGGTTCAACGAGCAGTACTTC. It translates to CASSQGGRFNEQYF.

This clonotype was observed a handful of times. The chain combines TRBV29-1 with TRBJ2-1, with 10 bases fitting TRBD2. The CDR3 is 14 amino acids. V trimming: 6 bases; J trimming: 7 bases; junction bases outside the gene matches: 9. CDR1 and CDR2 from the germline V gene are SQVTM and ANQGSEA. The CDR3, as DNA: TGCAGCGTAGTACCGGGACTAGCGAGGAATGAGCAGTTCTTC. It specifies CSVVPGLARNEQFF.

This clonotype was seen only once. The V gene is TRBV5-1, the J gene TRBJ2-2, with TRBD2 identical over 11 bases. The germline V gene has CDR1 SGHRS and CDR2 YFSETQ. The CDR3 length is 21 residues. Trimming removed 4 bases from V and 3 bases from J; junction bases left unmatched: 20. CDR3 coding DNA: TGCGCCAGCAGCCTGTCCCCCGGGCTAGCGGGAGGACAAGGGGACACCGGGGAGCTGTTTTTT. Residues: CASSLSPGLAGGQGDTGELFF.

The chain employs TRBV5-6 and TRBJ1-5; possibly TRBD1 for D (5 bases). The CDR3 length is 17 residues. V shed 4 bases and J shed 1 base, with 18 bases lying between them. Germline CDR1 is SGHDT and CDR2 is YYEEEE. Written as DNA, the CDR3 is TGTGCCAGCAGCAGTGAGACAGCGCCAGGAAGCAATCAGCCCCAGCATTTT. Its translation is CASSSETAPGSNQPQHF.